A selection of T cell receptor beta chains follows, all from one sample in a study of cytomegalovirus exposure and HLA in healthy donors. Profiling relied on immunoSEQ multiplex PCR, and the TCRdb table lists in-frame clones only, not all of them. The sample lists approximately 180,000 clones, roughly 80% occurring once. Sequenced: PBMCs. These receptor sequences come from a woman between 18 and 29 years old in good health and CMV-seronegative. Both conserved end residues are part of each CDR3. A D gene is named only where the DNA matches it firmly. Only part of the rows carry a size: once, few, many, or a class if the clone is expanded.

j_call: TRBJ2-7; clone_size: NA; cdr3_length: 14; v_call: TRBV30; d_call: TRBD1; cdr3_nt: TGTGCCTGTTGGGGGACAGGGGGCTCCTACGAGCAGTACTTC; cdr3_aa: CACWGTGGSYEQYF
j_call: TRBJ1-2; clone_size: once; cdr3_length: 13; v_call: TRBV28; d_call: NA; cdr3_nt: TGTGCCAGCAGTTCCAGGGCCCACTATGGCTACACCTTC; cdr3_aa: CASSSRAHYGYTF
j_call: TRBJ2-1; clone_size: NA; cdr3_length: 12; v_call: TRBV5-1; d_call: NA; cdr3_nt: TGCGCCAGCAGCCTTTCCACAAATCAACAGTTCTTC; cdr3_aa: CASSLSTNQQFF
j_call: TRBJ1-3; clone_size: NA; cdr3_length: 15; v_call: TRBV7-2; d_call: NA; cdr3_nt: TGTGCCAGCAGCTTGGGCCTGAGTTCCGGAAACACCATATATTTT; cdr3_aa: CASSLGLSSGNTIYF
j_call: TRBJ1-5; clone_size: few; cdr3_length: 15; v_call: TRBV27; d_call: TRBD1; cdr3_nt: TGTGCCAGCAGTTTAAACAGGGGTTCCAATCAGCCCCAGCATTTT; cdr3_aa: CASSLNRGSNQPQHF
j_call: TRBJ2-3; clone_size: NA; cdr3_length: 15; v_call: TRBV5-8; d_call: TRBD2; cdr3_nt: TGTGCCAGCAGTTGGACGACTAGCCTTACAGATACGCAGTATTTT; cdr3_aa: CASSWTTSLTDTQYF
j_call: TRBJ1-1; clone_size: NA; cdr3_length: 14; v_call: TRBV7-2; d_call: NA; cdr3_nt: TGTGCCAGCAGGAGACAGGCGGCGAACACTGAAGCTTTCTTT; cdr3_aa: CASRRQAANTEAFF
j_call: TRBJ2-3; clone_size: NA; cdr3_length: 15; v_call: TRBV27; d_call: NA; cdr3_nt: TGTGCCAGCAGGAGTCACAGGGTTAGGCCAGATACGCAGTATTTT; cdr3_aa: CASRSHRVRPDTQYF
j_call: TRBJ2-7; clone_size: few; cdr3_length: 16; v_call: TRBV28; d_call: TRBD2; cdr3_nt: TGTGCCAGCAGTCGCGGACTAGCGGGAAACTCCTACGAGCAGTACTTC; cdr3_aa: CASSRGLAGNSYEQYF
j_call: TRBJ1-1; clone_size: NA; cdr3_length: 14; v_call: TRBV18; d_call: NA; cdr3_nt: TGTGCCAGCTCACCACCGTCAGGAGGCACTGAAGCTTTCTTT; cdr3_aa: CASSPPSGGTEAFF
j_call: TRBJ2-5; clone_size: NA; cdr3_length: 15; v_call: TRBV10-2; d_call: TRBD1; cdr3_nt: TGCGCCAGCAGTGCACCGGGACAGGGAGGGGAGACCCAGTACTTC; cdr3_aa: CASSAPGQGGETQYF
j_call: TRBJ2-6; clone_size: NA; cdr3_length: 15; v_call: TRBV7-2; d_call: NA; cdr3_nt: TGTGCCAGCAGCCTCCCCCTCTCTGGGGCCAACGTCCTGACTTTC; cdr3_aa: CASSLPLSGANVLTF
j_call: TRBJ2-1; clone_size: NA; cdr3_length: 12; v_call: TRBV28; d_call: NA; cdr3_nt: TGTGCCAGCAGTTCCAGGGTGAATGAGCAGTTCTTC; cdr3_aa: CASSSRVNEQFF
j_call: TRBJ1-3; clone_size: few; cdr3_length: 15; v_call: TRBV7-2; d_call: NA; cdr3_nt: TGTGCCAGCACCTCCGCCGGCGGGGGAGTAAACACCATATATTTT; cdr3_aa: CASTSAGGGVNTIYF
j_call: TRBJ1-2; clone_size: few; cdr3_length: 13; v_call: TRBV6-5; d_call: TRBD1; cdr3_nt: TGTGCCAGCACCAAGGGACAGACCGATGGCTACACCTTC; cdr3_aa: CASTKGQTDGYTF
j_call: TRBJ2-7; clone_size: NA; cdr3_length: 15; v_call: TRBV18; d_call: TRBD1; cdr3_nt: TGTGCCAGCTCACCTGCGGACAGGGCGAGCTACGAGCAGTACTTC; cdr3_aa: CASSPADRASYEQYF
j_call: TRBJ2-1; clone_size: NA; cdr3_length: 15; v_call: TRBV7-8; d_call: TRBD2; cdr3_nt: TGTGCCAGCAGCTCTTCTAGCGGGGCCTACAATGAGCAGTTCTTC; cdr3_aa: CASSSSSGAYNEQFF
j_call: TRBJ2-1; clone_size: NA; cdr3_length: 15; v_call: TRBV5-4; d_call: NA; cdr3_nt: TGTGCCAGCAGCTTGATGGCGGAGCCTTACAATGGGCAGTTCTTC; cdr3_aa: CASSLMAEPYNGQFF
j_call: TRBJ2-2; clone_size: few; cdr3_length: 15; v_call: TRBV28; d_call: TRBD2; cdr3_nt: TGTGCCAGCAGCGGGACTAGCGGGAGGAGGGGGGAGCTGTTTTTT; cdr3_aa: CASSGTSGRRGELFF
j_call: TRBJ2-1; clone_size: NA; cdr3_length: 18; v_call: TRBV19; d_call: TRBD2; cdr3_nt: TGTGCCAGTAGTATCGAGACTAGCGGGATTAGGTCCTACAATGAGCAGTTCTTC; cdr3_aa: CASSIETSGIRSYNEQFF
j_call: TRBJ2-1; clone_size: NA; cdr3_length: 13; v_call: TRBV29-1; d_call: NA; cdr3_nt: TGCAGCGTGGGGACTGGACCGTCCTCAGAGCAGTTCTTC; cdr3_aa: CSVGTGPSSEQFF
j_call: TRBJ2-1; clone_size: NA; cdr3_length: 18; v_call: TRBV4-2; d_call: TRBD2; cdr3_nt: TGTGCCAGCAGCCCCGGAGTGGGGAGGGGTAATCCTTACAATGAGCAGTTCTTC; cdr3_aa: CASSPGVGRGNPYNEQFF
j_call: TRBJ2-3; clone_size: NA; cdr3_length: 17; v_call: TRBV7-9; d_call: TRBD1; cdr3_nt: TGTGCCAGCAGCTTTGAGTCGAGGGACAGGCGGAAAGATACGCAGTATTTT; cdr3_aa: CASSFESRDRRKDTQYF
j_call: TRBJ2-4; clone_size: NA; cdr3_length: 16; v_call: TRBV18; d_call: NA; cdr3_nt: TGTGCCAGCTCACCATCCCACAGGGGGGAGGGAGACATTCAGTACTTC; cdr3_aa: CASSPSHRGEGDIQYF
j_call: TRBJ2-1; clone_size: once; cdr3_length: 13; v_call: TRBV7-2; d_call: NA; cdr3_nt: TGTGCCAGCAGCCTAAAAAGCGTTCATGAGCAGTTCTTC; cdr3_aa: CASSLKSVHEQFF
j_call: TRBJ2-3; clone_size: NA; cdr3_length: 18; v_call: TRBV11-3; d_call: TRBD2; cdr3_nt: TGTGCCAGCAGCTTAGGTGGGACTAGCGGGAGCAGGGGCGATACGCAGTATTTT; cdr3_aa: CASSLGGTSGSRGDTQYF
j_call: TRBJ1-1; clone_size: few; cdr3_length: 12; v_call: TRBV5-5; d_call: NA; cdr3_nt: TGTGCCAGCAGCACTATGAACACTGAAGCTTTCTTT; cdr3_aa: CASSTMNTEAFF
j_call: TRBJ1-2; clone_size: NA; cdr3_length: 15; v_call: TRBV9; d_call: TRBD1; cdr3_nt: TGTGCCAGCAGCGTAGCTTTAGGACAGGGGAATGGCTACACCTTC; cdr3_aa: CASSVALGQGNGYTF
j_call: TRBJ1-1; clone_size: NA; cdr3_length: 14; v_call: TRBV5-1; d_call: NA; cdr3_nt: TGCGCCAGCAGCTTGGGACAGGAGTACACTGAAGCTTTCTTT; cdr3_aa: CASSLGQEYTEAFF
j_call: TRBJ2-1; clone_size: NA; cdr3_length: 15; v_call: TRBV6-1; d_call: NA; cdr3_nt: TGTGCCAGCGGGGGGGACGGACAGAACGGGAATGAGCAGTTCTTC; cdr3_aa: CASGGDGQNGNEQFF
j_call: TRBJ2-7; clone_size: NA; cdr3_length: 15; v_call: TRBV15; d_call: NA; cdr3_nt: TGTGCCACCAGCAGAGATGGGGCAGGAACCTACGAGCAGTACTTC; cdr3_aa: CATSRDGAGTYEQYF
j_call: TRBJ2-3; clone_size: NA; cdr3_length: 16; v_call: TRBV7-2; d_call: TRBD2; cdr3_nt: TGTGCCAGCAGCCCCGGGACTAGCGCATCGAGCGATACGCAGTATTTT; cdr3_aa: CASSPGTSASSDTQYF
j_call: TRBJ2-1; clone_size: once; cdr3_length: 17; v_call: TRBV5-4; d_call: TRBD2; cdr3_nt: TGTGCCAGCAGCCGACAGACTAGCGGGCAAACCTACAATGAGCAGTTCTTC; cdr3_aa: CASSRQTSGQTYNEQFF
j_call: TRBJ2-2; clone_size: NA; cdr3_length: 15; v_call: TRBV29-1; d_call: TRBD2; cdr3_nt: TGCAGCGTTGAAGTGGCTAGCGGGAGGGCCGGGGAGCTGTTTTTT; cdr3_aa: CSVEVASGRAGELFF
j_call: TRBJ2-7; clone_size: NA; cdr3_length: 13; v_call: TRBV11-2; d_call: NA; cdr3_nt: TGTGCCAGCAGCTTTGTCAGCTCCTACGAGCAGTACTTC; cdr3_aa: CASSFVSSYEQYF
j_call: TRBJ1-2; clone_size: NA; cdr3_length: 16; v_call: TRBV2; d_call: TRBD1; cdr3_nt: TGTGCCAGCAGTGAAGAACAGGGGGCGATTGACTATGGCTACACCTTC; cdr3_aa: CASSEEQGAIDYGYTF
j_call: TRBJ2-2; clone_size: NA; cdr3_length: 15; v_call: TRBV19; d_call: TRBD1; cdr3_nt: TGTGCCAGTACCACGACAGGGGCCGACACCGGGGAGCTGTTTTTT; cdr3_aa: CASTTTGADTGELFF
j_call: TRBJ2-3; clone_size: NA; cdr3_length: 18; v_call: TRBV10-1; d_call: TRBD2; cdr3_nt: TGCGCCAGCAGCGCGGGAGATTCTGGGTTCCTAGCGAAAGATACGCAGTATTTT; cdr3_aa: CASSAGDSGFLAKDTQYF
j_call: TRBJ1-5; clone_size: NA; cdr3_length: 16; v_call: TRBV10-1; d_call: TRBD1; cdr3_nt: TGCGCCAGCCATACGACGGGACAGGGTATTAATCAGCCCCAGCATTTT; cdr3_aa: CASHTTGQGINQPQHF
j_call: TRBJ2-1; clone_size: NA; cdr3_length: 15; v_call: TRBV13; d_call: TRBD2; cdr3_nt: TGTGCCAGCAGCCCTCGGACTAGCGAATACAATGAGCAGTTCTTC; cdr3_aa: CASSPRTSEYNEQFF
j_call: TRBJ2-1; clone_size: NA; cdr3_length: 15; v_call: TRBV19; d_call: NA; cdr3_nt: TGTGCCAGTAGATCTAGCGAGAGCTCCTACAATGAGCAGTTCTTC; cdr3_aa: CASRSSESSYNEQFF
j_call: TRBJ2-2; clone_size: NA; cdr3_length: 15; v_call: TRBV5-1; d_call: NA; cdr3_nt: TGCGCCAGCAGCTTGTCACTAGAGAACACCGGGGAGCTGTTTTTT; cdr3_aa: CASSLSLENTGELFF
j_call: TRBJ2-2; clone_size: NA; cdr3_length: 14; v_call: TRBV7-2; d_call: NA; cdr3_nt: TGTGCCAGCAGCTTACGACAGGTCACCGGGGAGCTGTTTTTT; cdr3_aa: CASSLRQVTGELFF
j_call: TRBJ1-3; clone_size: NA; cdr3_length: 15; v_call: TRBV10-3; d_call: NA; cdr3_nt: TGTGCCATCAGTGAGGAGGCCGACTCTGGAAACACCATATATTTT; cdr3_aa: CAISEEADSGNTIYF
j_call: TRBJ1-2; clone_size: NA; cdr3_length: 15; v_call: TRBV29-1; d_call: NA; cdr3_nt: TGCAGCGTTGAAGACTTTGGGGGGGTTGACTATGGCTACACCTTC; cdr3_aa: CSVEDFGGVDYGYTF
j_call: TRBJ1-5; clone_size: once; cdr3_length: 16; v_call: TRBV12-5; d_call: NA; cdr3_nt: TGTGCTAGTGGTCCTCTACAGGGATTCAGCAATCAGCCCCAGCATTTT; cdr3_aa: CASGPLQGFSNQPQHF
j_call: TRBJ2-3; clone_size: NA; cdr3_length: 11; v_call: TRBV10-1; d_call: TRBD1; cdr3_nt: TGCGCCAAAGACAGGGGAGATACGCAGTATTTT; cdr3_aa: CAKDRGDTQYF
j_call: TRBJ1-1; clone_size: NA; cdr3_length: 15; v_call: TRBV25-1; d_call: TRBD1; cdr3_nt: TGTGCCAGCAGTCTCACTGGGGGACAGGGGAGTGGAGCTTTCTTT; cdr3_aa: CASSLTGGQGSGAFF
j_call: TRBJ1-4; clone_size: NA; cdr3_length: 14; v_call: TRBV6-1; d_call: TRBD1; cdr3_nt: TGTGCCAGCAGAAGAGACAGGGTAAATGAAAAACTGTTTTTT; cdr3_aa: CASRRDRVNEKLFF
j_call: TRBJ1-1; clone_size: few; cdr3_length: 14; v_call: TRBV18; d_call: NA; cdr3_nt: TGTGCCAGCTCACCCGACTTAGTGTTGAGTGAAGCTTTCTTT; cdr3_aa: CASSPDLVLSEAFF
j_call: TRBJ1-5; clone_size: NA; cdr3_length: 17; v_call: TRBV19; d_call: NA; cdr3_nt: TGTGCCAGTAGTGCCTATGCTGGACAGTTAGGTAATCAGCCCCAGCATTTT; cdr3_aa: CASSAYAGQLGNQPQHF
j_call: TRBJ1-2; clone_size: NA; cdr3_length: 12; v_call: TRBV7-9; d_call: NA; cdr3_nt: TGTGCCAGCAGCTTAGGTCCCAATGGCTACACCTTC; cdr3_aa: CASSLGPNGYTF
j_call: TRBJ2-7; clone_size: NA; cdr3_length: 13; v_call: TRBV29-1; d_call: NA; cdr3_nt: TGCAGCGTTGAAGATGCCCAGAACTACGAGCAGTACTTC; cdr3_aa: CSVEDAQNYEQYF
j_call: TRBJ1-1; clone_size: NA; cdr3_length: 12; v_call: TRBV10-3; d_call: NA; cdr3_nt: TGTGCCATCAGGGGACAACAGGGTATAGCTTTCTTT; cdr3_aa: CAIRGQQGIAFF
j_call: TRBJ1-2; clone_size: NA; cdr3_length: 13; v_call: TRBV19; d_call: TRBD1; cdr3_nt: TGTGCCAGTAGTCCCACAGGGGTCCTAGGCTACACCTTC; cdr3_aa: CASSPTGVLGYTF
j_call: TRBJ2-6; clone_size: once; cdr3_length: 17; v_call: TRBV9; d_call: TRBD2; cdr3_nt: TGTGCCAGCAGCGTAGTAGCGGGAGTGGCTGGGGCCAACGTCCTGACTTTC; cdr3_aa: CASSVVAGVAGANVLTF
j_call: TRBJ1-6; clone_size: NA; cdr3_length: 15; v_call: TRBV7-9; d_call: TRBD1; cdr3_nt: TGTGCCAGCAGCTCGACTGGACAGGGAGATCGATCCCTCCACTTT; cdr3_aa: CASSSTGQGDRSLHF